Listed below are T cell receptor beta chains from one sample, sequenced in a study of T cells in localized non-small cell lung cancer. Assay used: immunoSEQ multiplex PCR; TCRdb lists only in-frame clones, some missing. The sample has roughly 64,000 clones; roughly four fifths are singletons. The sequencing used PBMCs, collected before any cancer treatment. These receptors all come from a man between 35 and 75 years old with stage II lung adenocarcinoma. CDR3s include the opening cysteine and the closing phenylalanine or tryptophan. The D gene is left open where the match is weak. Clone size, where shown, is once, few, many, or a class for clones that have expanded.

cdr3_nt cdr3_aa cdr3_length d_call j_call clone_size v_call
TGTGCCAGCAGTTACGACTACTCTGGAAACACCATATATTTT CASSYDYSGNTIYF 14 - TRBJ1-3 - TRBV6-5
TGTGCCAGCGCGAACACAGATACGCAGTATTTT CASANTDTQYF 11 - TRBJ2-3 - TRBV2
TGTGCCAGCAGCTACAACGGCTATGGCTACACCTTC CASSYNGYGYTF 12 - TRBJ1-2 - TRBV5-6
TGTGCCAGTAGTCAAGAAGGGCCGGAGATCGCAGCTTTCTTT CASSQEGPEIAAFF 14 - TRBJ1-1 - TRBV19
TGTGCCAGCAGTGAATTCTGGGACAGGGGCTATGGCTACACCTTC CASSEFWDRGYGYTF 15 TRBD1 TRBJ1-2 - TRBV6-1
TGTGCCAGCAGCTGGACTAGCGGGAGTCAAGGAGATACGCAGTATTTT CASSWTSGSQGDTQYF 16 TRBD2 TRBJ2-3 - TRBV5-4
TGTGCCAGCAGCTTAGAAGGGAGAAGTAACAATGAGCAGTTCTTC CASSLEGRSNNEQFF 15 - TRBJ2-1 once TRBV11-3
TGTGCCAGTAGTGCCCAGAGCCTGGGCACTGAAGCTTTCTTT CASSAQSLGTEAFF 14 - TRBJ1-1 - TRBV19
TGTGCCAGCAGTTACTCAGGGTCAAACACTGAAGCTTTCTTT CASSYSGSNTEAFF 14 - TRBJ1-1 - TRBV6-5
TGTGCCACGACAGCTTATTCCATGAACACTGAAGCTTTCTTT CATTAYSMNTEAFF 14 - TRBJ1-1 - TRBV15
TGTGCCAGCAGCTTAAGGGGGCCCCAAGAAGACCCACCCGAAGCTTTCTTT CASSLRGPQEDPPEAFF 17 - TRBJ1-1 - TRBV7-3
TGTGCCAGTAGTATAGGACAGTCAGCTGAAAAACTGTTTTTT CASSIGQSAEKLFF 14 - TRBJ1-4 - TRBV19
TGTGCCAGCTCACCCCTACGTCGGGGGAGCACAGATACGCAGTATTTT CASSPLRRGSTDTQYF 16 - TRBJ2-3 - TRBV18
TGTGCCAGCAGCTCGGGCCTCTACAATGAGCAGTTCTTC CASSSGLYNEQFF 13 - TRBJ2-1 - TRBV5-4
TGCGCCAGCAGAGGTGCGGGAGGGGCCGGGGAGCTGTTTTTT CASRGAGGAGELFF 14 TRBD2 TRBJ2-2 - TRBV4-1
TGTGCCTGGAGGACTACCTACGAGCAGTACTTC CAWRTTYEQYF 11 - TRBJ2-7 - TRBV30
TGTGCCAGCAGCTTAGGACAGGTTAATGAAAAACTGTTTTTT CASSLGQVNEKLFF 14 - TRBJ1-4 - TRBV11-2